This entry lists 26 T cell receptor beta chains sequenced from one sample in a study of CD8+ T cells in alopecia areata. Documented treatment: oral pan-JAK inhibitor, 5-10 mg twice daily. The authors extracted RNA and reverse transcribed it into cDNA as the sequencing template. Using immunoSEQ multiplex PCR, the repertoire was profiled, and TCRdb retains in-frame clones only, with some absent. Of 90,000 to 150,000 clones in the sample, approximately 53% were seen once. Sequenced here: CD4+ T cells sorted from blood, sampled at week 4, from a patient treated with tofacitinib. The receptors stem from a human donor with alopecia areata.

The chain is built from TRBV5-1 and TRBJ2-5, with 8 nucleotides matching TRBD1. V gave up 4 bases and J gave up 5 bases; unmatched junction bases: 10. The CDR3 runs to 15 residues. Germline loops: CDR1 SGHRS, CDR2 YFSETQ. The CDR3 sequence: CASSPTRGLGETQYF. CDR3 nucleotide sequence: TGCGCCAGCAGCCCTACCAGGGGGCTGGGGGAGACCCAGTACTTC.

This clone turned up a few times. V is TRBV30 and J is TRBJ2-1, with unresolved D. This CDR3 is built from 17 residues. The V gene's germline CDR1 is GTSNPN and CDR2 SVGIG (reference sequence). The ends were cut back, 6 bases at V and 4 bases at J, with 25 bases in the middle. The CDR3 region is CACYPRATFDSYNEQFF. The CDR3 region has the DNA TGTGCCTGTTACCCTAGGGCAACCTTCGACTCGTACAATGAGCAGTTCTTC.

This clone was observed a few times. This chain links TRBV29-1 with TRBJ1-2; 7 bases align to TRBD1. Germline-derived CDR1 and CDR2 are SQVTM and ANQGSEA. The CDR3 is 13 residues long. Trimming cost V 7 bases and J 3 bases; bases outside gene matches: 8. The DNA for the CDR3 is TGCAGCGCCGGGACAGAAGGTGACTATGGCTACACCTTC. Protein: CSAGTEGDYGYTF.

The genes are TRBV19 and TRBJ2-7; a possible D gene is TRBD2 (5 bases). From germline, CDR1 is LNHDA and CDR2 SQIVND (reference sequence). CDR3 length: 14 amino acids. V shed 5 bases and J shed 2 bases, with 13 bases lying between them. The chain's CDR3 is CASSPRSGTYEQYF. In DNA, the CDR3 is TGTGCCAGTAGTCCCCGTTCCGGGACCTACGAGCAGTACTTC. Full variable domain (missing parts from reference TRBV19 and TRBJ2-7): DGGITQSPKYLFRKEGQNVTLSCEQNLNHDAMYWYRQDPGQGLRLIYYSQIVNDFQKGDIAEGYSVSREKKESFPLTVTSAQKNPTAFYLCASSPRSGTYEQYFGPGTRLTVT.

This chain connects TRBV5-4 to TRBJ2-4; 8 bases line up with TRBD1. Losses at the gene ends were 4 bases for V and 7 bases for J; bases not matched to a gene: 4. The CDR3 sequence is 13 residues long. CDR1 and CDR2 (germline): SGHNT, YYREEE (reference sequence). The CDR3 reads CASSRDRRNIQYF. The DNA of the CDR3 is TGTGCCAGCAGCCGGGACAGGAGGAACATTCAGTACTTC.

This clone was seen ten or more times. The chain uses TRBV7-9 and TRBJ2-7; 7 bases fit TRBD1. There are 14 residues in the CDR3. The germline V gene encodes CDR1 SEHNR and CDR2 FQNEAQ (reference sequence). The V and J ends lost 5 bases and 3 bases, in that order; junction bases with no gene match: 7. The CDR3 bases are TGTGCCAGCAGCAAAAGGGACAGCGGCTACGAGCAGTACTTC. Encoded protein: CASSKRDSGYEQYF. Combining the CDR3 with reference TRBV7-9 and TRBJ2-7 gives the whole variable domain DTGVSQNPRHKITKRGQNVTFRCDPISEHNRLYWYRQTLGQGPEFLTYFQNEAQLEKSRLLSDRFSAERPKGSFSTLEIQRTEQGDSAMYLCASSKRDSGYEQYFGPGTRLTVT.

This clone was counted a few times. The chain joins TRBV21-1 to TRBJ1-2. TRBV21-1 is an annotated pseudogene. There are 14 residues in the CDR3. The CDR3 DNA is TGTGCCAGCAGTACCAGCGACATATGGGGTGGCTACACCTTC. It codes for CASSTSDIWGGYTF.

This chain uses TRBV10-3 with TRBJ2-7; 7 bases agree with TRBD1. Per germline, CDR1 ENHRY and CDR2 SYGVKD. Trimming removed 6 bases from V and 7 bases from J; junction bases left unmatched: 15. The CDR3 sequence is 15 residues long. In DNA form, the CDR3 reads TGTGCCATCAGGGGGGACAGCAACTTTCGGCAAGAGCAGTACTTC. Amino acids: CAIRGDSNFRQEQYF.

Here the CDR3 DNA reads TGCAGCGTTGTTACTGGCACAGGGGCCTACAATGAGCAGTTCTTC. As protein: CSVVTGTGAYNEQFF. V gene TRBV29-1 combines with J gene TRBJ2-1, with 7 nucleotides matching TRBD1. CDR1 and CDR2 from the germline V gene are SQVTM and ANQGSEA. The CDR3 totals 15 residues. V shed 4 bases, J shed 2 bases, and the junction held 8 bases outside the gene matches.

This chain links TRBV5-6 with TRBJ2-7; 7 bases match TRBD2. The CDR3 sequence is 15 residues long. Trimming took 4 bases from V and 1 from J; bases not matched to a gene: 8. The germline gives CDR1 SGHDT, CDR2 YYEEEE. The CDR3 DNA follows: TGTGCCAGCAGCGCTACTAGCGTTAGGTCCTACGAGCAGTACTTC. The encoded protein is CASSATSVRSYEQYF.

Regarding this clone: Additional DNA sequences in this sample encode the identical CDR3. The J gene is TRBJ2-5, the V gene TRBV7-8, with unresolved D. V lost 1 base and J lost 1, with 4 bases in between. CDR1 SGHVS and CDR2 FQNEAQ come from the germline V gene. The CDR3 runs to 13 residues. The CDR3 DNA follows: TGTGCCAGCAGCTTAGGCCTCCAAGAGACCCAGTACTTC. Encoded protein: CASSLGLQETQYF.

The table lists this clone with a few counts. CDR3 nucleotides: TGTGCCTGGAAGGGACAAAGGAGCTCCTACGAGCAGTACTTC. Translation gives CAWKGQRSSYEQYF. The gene calls are TRBV30 and TRBJ2-7, with a tentative D call TRBD1 (6 bases). This CDR3 comprises 14 residues. Deletions cut 4 bases from V and 0 bases from J, with 13 bases between. Germline V gives CDR1 GTSNPN, CDR2 SVGIG (reference sequence).

This clone was counted between two and nine times. V gene TRBV6-1 combines with J gene TRBJ2-3; 9 bases align to TRBD2. CDR3 length: 15 amino acids. Germline CDR1 and CDR2: MNHNS and SASEGT. After removal of 5 bases from V and 6 bases from J, the junction contained 9 bases not matched to a gene. The CDR3, as DNA: TGTGCCAGCAGTCGACTAGCGGACACGGCGGATACGCAGTATTTT. It yields the protein CASSRLADTADTQYF.

This clone was detected only a few times. This sequence joins TRBV29-1 and TRBJ1-1; no clear D gene. Trimming removed 2 bases at V and 1 base at J, with 8 bases between. The CDR3 is made up of 13 amino acids. CDR1 and CDR2 (germline): SQVTM, ANQGSEA. The CDR3 loop reads CSVELETNTEAFF. The CDR3 DNA reads TGCAGCGTTGAACTGGAGACGAACACTGAAGCTTTCTTT.

V and J are TRBV7-9 and TRBJ2-7; a weak D match, TRBD1 (6 bases). V was clipped by 1 base and J by 5 bases, with 12 bases between them. The germline V gene encodes CDR1 SEHNR and CDR2 FQNEAQ (reference sequence). This CDR3 has 14 residues. The chain's CDR3 is CASSLDRAGDEQYF. For the CDR3, the DNA is TGTGCCAGCAGCTTAGACAGGGCTGGGGACGAGCAGTACTTC.

This clone came up a few times. J is TRBJ2-7 and V is TRBV30; 7 nucleotides agree with TRBD2. Germline V gene sequence: CDR1 GTSNPN, CDR2 SVGIG (reference sequence). The trim removed 4 bases at V and 9 bases at J, leaving 9 bases unmatched. The CDR3 extends over 12 amino acids. Here the CDR3 DNA reads TGTGCCTGGAAAAAGGGCGGGGGTCCGCAGTACTTC. Its translation is CAWKKGGGPQYF. The full variable domain, in which reference TRBV30 and TRBJ2-7 provide the parts outside the CDR3, is SQTIHQWPATLVQPVGSPLSLECTVEGTSNPNLYWYRQAAGRGLQLLFYSVGIGQISSEVPQNLSASRPQDRQFILSSKKLLLSDSGFYLCAWKKGGGPQYFGPGTRLTVT.

This clone was seen more than once but under ten times. The chain combines TRBV29-1 with TRBJ1-1, with a tentative D call TRBD1 (6 bases). V lost 3 bases to trimming and J lost 7 bases, with 6 bases between them. CDR1 and CDR2 (germline): SQVTM, ANQGSEA. This CDR3 has 10 residues. The CDR3 bases are TGCAGCGTTGAGACAGGTGAAGCTTTCTTT. Translation gives CSVETGEAFF.

This clone was seen a handful of times. The chain uses TRBV14 and TRBJ2-5; D uncertain. With 2 bases removed from V and 3 bases from J, the gap between germline ends came to 13 bases. Germline-derived CDR1 and CDR2 are SGHDN and FVKESK. The CDR3 runs 15 residues. CDR3 DNA: TGTGCCAGCAGCCAACAGGTTCTTAGGGAAGAGACCCAGTACTTC. Protein product: CASSQQVLREETQYF.

This clone was recorded a few times. The genes are TRBV29-1 and TRBJ1-1; D possibly corresponds to TRBD1 (5 bases). Germline lookup yields CDR1 SQVTM and CDR2 ANQGSEA. The CDR3 contains 12 residues. V was cut by 4 bases and J by 7 bases, with 13 bases left in between. The CDR3 reads CSVGQRSVEAFF. CDR3 DNA sequence: TGCAGCGTTGGACAGAGGTCGGTTGAAGCTTTCTTT.

V usage is TRBV7-9 and J usage is TRBJ1-5, with D unresolved. CDR3 length: 13 residues. Per the germline V gene, CDR1 is SEHNR and CDR2 is FQNEAQ (reference sequence). V was trimmed by 6 bases and J by 7 bases, leaving 13 bases between them. DNA of the CDR3: TGTGCCAGCAGTAAGGGAGACGGCCAGCCCCAGCATTTT. Its translation: CASSKGDGQPQHF.

This chain joins TRBV30 and TRBJ2-5; tentative D call: TRBD1 (6 bases). CDR3 length: 13 residues. Trimming cost V 4 bases and J 4 bases, with 13 bases left between them. Germline lookup yields CDR1 GTSNPN and CDR2 SVGIG (reference sequence). CDR3: CAWNQGFRETQYF. The CDR3, as DNA: TGTGCCTGGAATCAGGGGTTCCGAGAGACCCAGTACTTC.

This clone was seen at least ten times. This rearrangement joins TRBV18 to TRBJ1-1, with 9 bases aligning to TRBD1. Trimming removed 10 bases from V and 1 base from J; junction bases left unmatched: 4. The CDR3 contains 13 residues. CDR1 and CDR2 (germline): KGHSH, LQKENI. The CDR3 sequence: CATLQGANTEAFF. CDR3 in DNA: TGTGCCACCTTACAGGGGGCGAACACTGAAGCTTTCTTT. The full variable domain, its missing parts supplied by reference TRBV18 and TRBJ1-1, is NAGVMQNPRHLVRRRGQEARLRCSPMKGHSHVYWYRQLPEEGLKFMVYLQKENIIDESGMPKERFSAEFPKEGPSILRIQQVVRGDSAAYFCATLQGANTEAFFGQGTRLTVV.

The chain couples TRBV30 to TRBJ2-3; D unclear. The CDR3 contains 11 residues. Germline CDR1 and CDR2: GTSNPN and SVGIG (reference sequence). The germline V and J ends were trimmed by 2 bases and 0 bases, with 0 bases remaining between them. The CDR3 sequence: CAWSSTDTQYF. The CDR3 nucleotides read TGTGCCTGGAGTAGCACAGATACGCAGTATTTT.

This clone was picked up one time. The rearrangement uses TRBV5-6 and TRBJ2-3; D may be TRBD1 (6 bases). The CDR3 covers 14 residues. The V gene lost 7 bases and the J gene lost 4 bases, with 16 bases spanning the gap. Germline V gene data show CDR1 as SGHDT and CDR2 as YYEEEE. The CDR3 nucleotides read TGTGCCAGCTGCCCCGGGACATGGGCAGATACGCAGTATTTT. Protein product: CASCPGTWADTQYF.

This chain uses TRBV4-1 with TRBJ1-5; D uncertain. CDR1 is MGHRA, CDR2 YSYEKL, per germline. The germline V and J ends were trimmed by 0 bases and 1 base, with 7 bases remaining between them. The CDR3 has 15 amino acids. The CDR3 sequence: CASSQESWSNQPQHF. The CDR3 bases are TGCGCCAGCAGCCAAGAATCATGGAGCAATCAGCCCCAGCATTTT.

The chain links TRBV23-1 to TRBJ2-3, with a possible D match to TRBD2 (6 bases). TRBV23-1 is an open reading frame whose function is uncertain. The CDR3 spans 13 residues. The V end was cut by 0 bases, the J end by 6 bases, with 7 bases between. CDR3 coding DNA: TGCGCCAGCAGTCAATCTCGGGGGGATACGCAGTATTTT. Its translation is CASSQSRGDTQYF.